This TCR beta chain comes out of a study of human T cells and chemical hapten exposure. Germline CDR1 and CDR2: MDHEN and SYDVKM. J was trimmed by 5 bases and V by 6 bases; bases with no gene match: 8. The CDR3 covers 16 residues. TCRdb recomputed calls from the RACE reads with MiXCR, one row per CDR3 protein. The sample shows under 150,000 distinct CDR3 sequences, over 10% of them seen only once. Time point reported: patch test 1, 2 weeks after DPC sensitization. Treatment here: therapeutic diphenylcyclopropenone sensitization with weekly scalp DPC. This clonotype was seen repeatedly, ten times or more.

The clonotype was recovered from a woman aged 45-60 years with alopecia areata. Some clones in this sample may be carry-over from other donors' samples. The starting material was whole blood, obtained in connection with sensitization to the hapten diphenylcyclopropenone (DPC). This chain joins TRBV28 and TRBJ2-1; 12 nucleotides match TRBD2. As DNA, the CDR3 is TGTGCCAGCAGACCAGCAGGACTAGCGGGAAACAATGAGCAGTTCTTC. Translated, it gives CASRPAGLAGNNEQFF.